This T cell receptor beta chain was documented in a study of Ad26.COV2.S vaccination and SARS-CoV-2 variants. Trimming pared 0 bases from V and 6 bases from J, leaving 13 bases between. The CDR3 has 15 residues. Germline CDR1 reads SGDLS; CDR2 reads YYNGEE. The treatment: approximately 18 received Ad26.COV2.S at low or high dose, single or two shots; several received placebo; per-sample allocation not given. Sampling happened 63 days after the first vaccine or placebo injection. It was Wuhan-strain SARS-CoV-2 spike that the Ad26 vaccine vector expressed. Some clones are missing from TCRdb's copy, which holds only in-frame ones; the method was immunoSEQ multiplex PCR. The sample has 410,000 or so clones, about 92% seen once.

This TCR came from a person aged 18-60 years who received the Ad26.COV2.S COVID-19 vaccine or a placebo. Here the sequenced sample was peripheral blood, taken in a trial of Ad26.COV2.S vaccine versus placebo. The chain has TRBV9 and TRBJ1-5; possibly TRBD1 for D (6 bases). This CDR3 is CASSVDGGLGQPQHF. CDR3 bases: TGTGCCAGCAGCGTAGATGGGGGCTTGGGTCAGCCCCAGCATTTT.